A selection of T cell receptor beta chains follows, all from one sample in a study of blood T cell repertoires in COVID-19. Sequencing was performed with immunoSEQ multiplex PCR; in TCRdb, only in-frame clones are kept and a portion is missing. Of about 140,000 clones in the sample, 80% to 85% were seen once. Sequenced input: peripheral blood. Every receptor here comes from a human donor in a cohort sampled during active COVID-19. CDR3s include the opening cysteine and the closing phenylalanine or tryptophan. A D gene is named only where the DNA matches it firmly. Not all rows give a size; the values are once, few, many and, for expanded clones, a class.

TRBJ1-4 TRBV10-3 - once TGTGCCATCAGTGAGTCGACAGTTGCAACTAATGAAAAACTGTTTTTT CAISESTVATNEKLFF
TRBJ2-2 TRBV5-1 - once TGCGCCAGCAGCTTTCACATGGACAGAAAGAACACCGGGGAGCTGTTTTTT CASSFHMDRKNTGELFF
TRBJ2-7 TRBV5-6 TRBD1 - TGTGCCAGCAGCTGGGGACAGTCGACCTTTTACGAGCAGTACTTC CASSWGQSTFYEQYF
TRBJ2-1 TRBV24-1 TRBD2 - TGTGCCACCAGTGATTTGCCCGGGGGGGCTTCCCACAATGAGCAGTTCTTC CATSDLPGGASHNEQFF
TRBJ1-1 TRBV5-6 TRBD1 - TGTGCCAGCAGCGCTATTGACAGGGTAAACACTGAAGCTTTCTTT CASSAIDRVNTEAFF
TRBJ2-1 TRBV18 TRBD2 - TGTGCCAGCTCACCTAGAGCGGGGGGTTTTAGGAATGAGCAGTTCTTC CASSPRAGGFRNEQFF
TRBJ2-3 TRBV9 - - TGTGCCAGCAGCCGCCGGGGGTCAGATACGCAGTATTTT CASSRRGSDTQYF
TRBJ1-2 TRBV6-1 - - TGTGCCAGCAGTGAAAGCGACTATGGCTACACCTTC CASSESDYGYTF
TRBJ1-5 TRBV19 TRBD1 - TGTGCCAGTAGTACCTTGACAGGGGAGTATCAGCCCCAGCATTTT CASSTLTGEYQPQHF
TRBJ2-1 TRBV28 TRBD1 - TGTGCCAGCAGTTTCCCGATCGAGTTCGGACAGGGGGCTCTCCCCAGCTCCTACAATGAGCAGTTCTTC CASSFPIEFGQGALPSSYNEQFF
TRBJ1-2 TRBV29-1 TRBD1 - TGCAGCGTGACAGGGTGGACGGGGGGCTACACCTTC CSVTGWTGGYTF
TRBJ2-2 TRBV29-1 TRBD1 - TGCAGCGTTGAAGATGGAAGACAGGGGAACACCGGGGAGCTGTTTTTT CSVEDGRQGNTGELFF
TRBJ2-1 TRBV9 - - TGTGCCAGCAGCGTAATACCCAGCAATGAGCAGTTCTTC CASSVIPSNEQFF
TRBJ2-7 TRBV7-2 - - TGTGCCAGCAGCTTTAGGGAGACCTCCTACGAGCAGTACTTC CASSFRETSYEQYF
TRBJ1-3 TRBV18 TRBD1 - TGTGCCAGCTCACCACCAGAGAAAGGGGGCAGCAGAAACACCATATATTTT CASSPPEKGGSRNTIYF
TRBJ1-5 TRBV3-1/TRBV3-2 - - TGTGCCAGCAGCCAAGGGGCTGTTGGCAATCAGCCCCAGCATTTT CASSQGAVGNQPQHF
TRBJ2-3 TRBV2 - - TGTGCCAGCACAGGAAGCCTAAGCACAGATACGCAGTATTTT CASTGSLSTDTQYF
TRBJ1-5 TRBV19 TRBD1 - TGTGCCAGTAGTACCTCCGGGACAGCCAATCAGCCCCAGCATTTT CASSTSGTANQPQHF
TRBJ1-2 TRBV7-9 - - TGTGCCAGCAGCTTAAGTTTCGCCAGGGGTACCGATGGCTACACCTTC CASSLSFARGTDGYTF
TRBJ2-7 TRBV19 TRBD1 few TGTGCCAGTAGTATTATGCATACAGGGGATACATACGAGCAGTACTTC CASSIMHTGDTYEQYF
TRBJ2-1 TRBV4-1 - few TGCGCCAGCAGCCCGGGGGTAGAGGGTGAGCAGTTCTTC CASSPGVEGEQFF
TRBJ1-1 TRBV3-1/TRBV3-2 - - TGTGCCAGCAGCCAAGGAGCCGGACTCGAAGCTTTCTTT CASSQGAGLEAFF
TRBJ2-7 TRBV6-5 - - TGTGCCAGCAGCGACAGTTCCGCCTACGAGCAGTACTTC CASSDSSAYEQYF
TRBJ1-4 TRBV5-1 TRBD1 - TGCGCCAGCAGCCCGGGACAGGGTTCGGCTAATGAAAAACTGTTTTTT CASSPGQGSANEKLFF
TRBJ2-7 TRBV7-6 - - TGTGCCAGCAGCGGGGCGGCCGAGCAGTACTTC CASSGAAEQYF
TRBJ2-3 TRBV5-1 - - TGCGCCAGCAGCTTGTCAGTAACAGATACGCAGTATTTT CASSLSVTDTQYF
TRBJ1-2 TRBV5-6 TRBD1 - TGTGCCAGCAGCTTGAGGGTCAGGGGGCTCTATGGCTACACCTTC CASSLRVRGLYGYTF
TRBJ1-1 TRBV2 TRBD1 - TGTGCCAGCAGCCTCGACCCACAACGGAGACAGGGAATGAACACTGAAGCTTTCTTT CASSLDPQRRQGMNTEAFF
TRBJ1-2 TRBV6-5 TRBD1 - TGTGCCAGCAGTTTCCGGGACAGTGGCCCCTATGGCTACACCTTC CASSFRDSGPYGYTF
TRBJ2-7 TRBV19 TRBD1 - TGTGCCAGTAGTACTCCGGGACAGGGGGCTTACGAGCAGTACTTC CASSTPGQGAYEQYF
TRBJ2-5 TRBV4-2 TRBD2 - TGTGCCAGCAGCCAAGTTTCTCAGAGTGGGGGGGGAGAGACCCAGTACTTC CASSQVSQSGGGETQYF
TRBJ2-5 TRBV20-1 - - TGCAGTGCTAGCCTACTCGAGACCCAGTACTTC CSASLLETQYF
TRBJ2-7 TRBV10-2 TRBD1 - TGCGCCAGCAGAACTTACAGGGGTCCCGACGAGCAGTACTTC CASRTYRGPDEQYF
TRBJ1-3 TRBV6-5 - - TGTGCCAGCAGTTACGACAGCCTCTCTGGAAACACCATATATTTT CASSYDSLSGNTIYF
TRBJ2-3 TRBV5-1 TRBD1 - TGCGCCAGCAGGCGGGGACAGGGATTCACAGATACGCAGTATTTT CASRRGQGFTDTQYF
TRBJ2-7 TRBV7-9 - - TGTGCCAGCAGACCCAGCCCCGGCGGGTACGAGCAGTACTTC CASRPSPGGYEQYF
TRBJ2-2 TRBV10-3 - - TGTGCCACCGCCTATGGGGGGGGCGTCACCGGGGAGCTGTTTTTT CATAYGGGVTGELFF
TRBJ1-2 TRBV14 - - TGTGCCAGCAGCCAAGGATATTCGGGGAAGGGCCCTAACTATGGCTACACCTTC CASSQGYSGKGPNYGYTF
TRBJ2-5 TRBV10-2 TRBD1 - TGCGCCAGCAGTGAAGGGACCCAGGGGGTGGAGACCCAGTACTTC CASSEGTQGVETQYF
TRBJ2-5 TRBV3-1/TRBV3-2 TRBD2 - TGTGCCAGCAGCATCCGGACTAGCCTAGGGACCCAGTACTTC CASSIRTSLGTQYF
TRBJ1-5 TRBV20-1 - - TGCAGTGCTAGTTCAAACAGACCTAATCAGCCCCAGCATTTT CSASSNRPNQPQHF
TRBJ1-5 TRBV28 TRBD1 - TGTGCCAGCAAGGGACAGGGAAGGGGAAGCAATCAGCCCCAGCATTTT CASKGQGRGSNQPQHF
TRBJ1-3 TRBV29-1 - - TGCAGCGTGGCAGGAAGTTCTGGAAACACCATATATTTT CSVAGSSGNTIYF
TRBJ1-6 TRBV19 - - TGTGCCAGTATGGGGGCAAACCGTTCACCCCTCCACTTT CASMGANRSPLHF
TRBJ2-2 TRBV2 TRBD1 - TGTGCCAGCAGTGAGGACAGGGGGCCCGGGGAGCTGTTTTTT CASSEDRGPGELFF
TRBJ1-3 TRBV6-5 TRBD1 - TGTGCCAGCAGTTCAGGGGGCGGAAACACCATATATTTT CASSSGGGNTIYF
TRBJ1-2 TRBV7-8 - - TGTGCCAGCAGCCCCGACCTAGAGCACCATGGCTACACCTTC CASSPDLEHHGYTF